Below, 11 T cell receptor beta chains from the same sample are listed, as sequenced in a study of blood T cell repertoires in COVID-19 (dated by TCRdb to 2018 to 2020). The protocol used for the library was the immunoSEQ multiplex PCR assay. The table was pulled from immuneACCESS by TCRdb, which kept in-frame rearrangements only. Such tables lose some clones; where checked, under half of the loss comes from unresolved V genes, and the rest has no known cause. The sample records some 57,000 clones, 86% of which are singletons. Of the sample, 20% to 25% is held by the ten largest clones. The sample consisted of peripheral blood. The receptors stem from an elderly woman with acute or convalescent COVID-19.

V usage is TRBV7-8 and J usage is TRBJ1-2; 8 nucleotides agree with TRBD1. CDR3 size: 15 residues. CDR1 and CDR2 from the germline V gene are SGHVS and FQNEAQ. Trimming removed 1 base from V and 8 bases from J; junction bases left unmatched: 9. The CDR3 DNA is TGTGCCAGCAGCTTAGTAGAGACAGGGGCTGGGGGCTACACCTTC. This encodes CASSLVETGAGGYTF.

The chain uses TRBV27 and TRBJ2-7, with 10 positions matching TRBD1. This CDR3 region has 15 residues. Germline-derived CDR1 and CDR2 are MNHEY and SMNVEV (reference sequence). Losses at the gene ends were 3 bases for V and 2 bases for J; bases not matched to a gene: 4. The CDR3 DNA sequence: TGTGCCAGCAGTTTGGGACAGGGGAATCCCTACGAGCAGTACTTC. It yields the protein CASSLGQGNPYEQYF.

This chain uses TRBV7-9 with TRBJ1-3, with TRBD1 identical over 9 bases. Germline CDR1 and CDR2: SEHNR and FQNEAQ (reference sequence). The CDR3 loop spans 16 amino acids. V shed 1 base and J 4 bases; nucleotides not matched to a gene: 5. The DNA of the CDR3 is TGTGCCAGCAGCTTAGGTACAGGGGGCTACGGAAACACCATATATTTT. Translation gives CASSLGTGGYGNTIYF.

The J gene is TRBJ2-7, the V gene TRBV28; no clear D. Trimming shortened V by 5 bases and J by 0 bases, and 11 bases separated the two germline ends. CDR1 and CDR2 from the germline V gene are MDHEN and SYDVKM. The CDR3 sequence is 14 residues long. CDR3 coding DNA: TGTGCCAGCAGTCCCGCCGCGAGCTCCTACGAGCAGTACGTC. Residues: CASSPAASSYEQYV.

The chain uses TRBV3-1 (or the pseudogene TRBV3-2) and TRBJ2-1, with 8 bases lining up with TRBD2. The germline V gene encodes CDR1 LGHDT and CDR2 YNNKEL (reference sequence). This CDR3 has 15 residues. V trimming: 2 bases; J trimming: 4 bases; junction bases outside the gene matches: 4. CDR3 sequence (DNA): TGTGCCAGCAGCCAAACTAGCGGACCTTACAATGAGCAGTTCTTC. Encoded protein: CASSQTSGPYNEQFF.

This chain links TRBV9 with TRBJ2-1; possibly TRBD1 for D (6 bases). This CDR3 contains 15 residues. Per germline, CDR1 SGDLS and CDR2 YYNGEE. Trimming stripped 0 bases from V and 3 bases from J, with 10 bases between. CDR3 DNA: TGTGCCAGCAGCGTAGTAGGGGGTTACTACAATGAGCAGTTCTTC. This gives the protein CASSVVGGYYNEQFF.

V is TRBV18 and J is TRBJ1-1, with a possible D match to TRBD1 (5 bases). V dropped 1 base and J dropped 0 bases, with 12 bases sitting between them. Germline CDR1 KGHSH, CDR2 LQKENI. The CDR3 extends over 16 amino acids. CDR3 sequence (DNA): TGTGCCAGCTCACCACAGGGAGGGGATATGAACACTGAAGCTTTCTTT. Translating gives CASSPQGGDMNTEAFF. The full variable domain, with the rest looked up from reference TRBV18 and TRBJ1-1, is NAGVMQNPRHLVRRRGQEARLRCSPMKGHSHVYWYRQLPEEGLKFMVYLQKENIIDESGMPKERFSAEFPKEGPSILRIQQVVRGDSAAYFCASSPQGGDMNTEAFFGQGTRLTVV.

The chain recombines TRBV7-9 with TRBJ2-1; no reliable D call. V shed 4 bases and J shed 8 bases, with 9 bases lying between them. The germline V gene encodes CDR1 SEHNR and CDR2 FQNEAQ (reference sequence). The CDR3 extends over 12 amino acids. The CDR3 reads CASSSSLDEQFF. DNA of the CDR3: TGTGCCAGCAGCTCCTCATTAGATGAGCAGTTCTTC. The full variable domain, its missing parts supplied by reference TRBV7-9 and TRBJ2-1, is DTGVSQNPRHKITKRGQNVTFRCDPISEHNRLYWYRQTLGQGPEFLTYFQNEAQLEKSRLLSDRFSAERPKGSFSTLEIQRTEQGDSAMYLCASSSSLDEQFFGPGTRLTVL.

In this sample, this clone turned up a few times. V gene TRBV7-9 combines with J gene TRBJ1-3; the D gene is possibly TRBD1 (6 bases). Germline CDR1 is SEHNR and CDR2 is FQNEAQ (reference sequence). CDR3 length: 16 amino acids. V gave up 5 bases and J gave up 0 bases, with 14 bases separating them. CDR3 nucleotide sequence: TGTGCCAGCAGCCTTCCCGGGACAATCTCTGGAAACACCATATATTTT. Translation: CASSLPGTISGNTIYF.

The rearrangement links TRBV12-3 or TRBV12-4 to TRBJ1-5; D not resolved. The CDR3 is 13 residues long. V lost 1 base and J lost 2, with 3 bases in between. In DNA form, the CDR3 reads TGTGCCAGCAGTTTAGTAGGCAATCAGCCCCAGCATTTT. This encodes CASSLVGNQPQHF.

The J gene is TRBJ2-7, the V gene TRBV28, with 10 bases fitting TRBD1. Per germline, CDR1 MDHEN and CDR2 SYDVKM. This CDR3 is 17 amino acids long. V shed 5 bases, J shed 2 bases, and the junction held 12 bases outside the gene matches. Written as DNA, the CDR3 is TGTGCCAGCAGTAAGGGGTGGGGGACAGGGGACGCCTACGAGCAGTACTTC. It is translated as CASSKGWGTGDAYEQYF.